What follows describes a single T cell receptor (beta chain). Germline V CDR1 and CDR2: MNHNS, SASEGT. This CDR3 is 15 amino acids long. V lost 5 bases, J lost 2 bases, and 8 bases stayed unmatched. The sample is drawn from a study of regulatory T cells in long-lasting Graves disease. The sample's time point: newly diagnosed GD, antithyroid drugs for less than 3 months. PBMC-derived RNA was used for the TCR library. HTBI primers from iRepertoire and Arm-PCR of CDR3 regions yielded the TCR beta libraries. In TCRdb, the multiplex PCR reads were re-called with MiXCR into one record per CDR3 protein. This sample has roughly 440,000 distinct CDR3 sequences, with roughly 15% found just once. A further study also used this sample, focusing on T cells in Graves' hyperthyroidism and ophthalmopathy.

The sample here was peripheral blood mononuclear cells (PBMCs), taken at new diagnosis, from a patient treated with antithyroid drugs. The chain links TRBV6-1 to TRBJ2-7, with 8 nucleotides matching TRBD1. The receptor's source is a woman between 18 and 29 years old with Graves disease. DNA for the CDR3: TGTGCCAGCAGTCAGGGGGCGCGTTTCACCTACGAGCAGTACTTC. It is translated as CASSQGARFTYEQYF.